This is a list of T cell receptor beta chains from one sample in a study of blood T cell repertoires in COVID-19. Measured with immunoSEQ multiplex PCR; TCRdb has only the in-frame clones, and not every one. The sample records over 55,000 clones, roughly 85% being singletons. The sample comprised peripheral blood. These receptors were obtained from a human donor in a cohort sampled during active COVID-19. Both conserved end residues are part of each CDR3. D genes are given only for firm matches. Clone size, where shown, is once, few, many, or a class for clones that have expanded.

j_call v_call clone_size d_call cdr3_aa cdr3_nt
TRBJ2-7 TRBV30 - TRBD2 CAWKGWASGGEQYF TGTGCCTGGAAAGGTTGGGCCTCGGGGGGCGAGCAGTACTTC
TRBJ1-3 TRBV5-1 few - CASSPWLASSGNTIYF TGCGCCAGCAGCCCGTGGTTGGCAAGCTCTGGAAACACCATATATTTT
TRBJ2-7 TRBV12-3/TRBV12-4 - - CATQGGGYEQYF TGTGCCACCCAAGGGGGGGGCTACGAGCAGTACTTC
TRBJ2-1 TRBV12-3/TRBV12-4 - - CASSFYQGTQQFF TGTGCCAGCAGTTTTTACCAGGGGACCCAGCAGTTCTTC
TRBJ2-5 TRBV5-4 - TRBD2 CASSWRGAGKETQYF TGTGCCAGCAGCTGGCGGGGGGCAGGGAAAGAGACCCAGTACTTC
TRBJ1-1 TRBV19 - TRBD1 CASSLGTANTEAFF TGTGCCAGTAGTCTTGGGACAGCGAACACTGAAGCTTTCTTT
TRBJ1-4 TRBV5-1 - - CASSSGGTNEKLFF TGCGCCAGCAGCTCGGGGGGGACTAATGAAAAACTGTTTTTT
TRBJ2-1 TRBV5-4 - TRBD2 CASSFGTNNPHEQFF TGTGCCAGCAGCTTCGGGACTAACAATCCCCATGAGCAGTTCTTC
TRBJ1-2 TRBV12-3/TRBV12-4 - - CASSRTVTGYTF TGTGCCAGCAGTCGGACAGTAACAGGCTACACCTTC
TRBJ2-2 TRBV6-1 - - CASSDGTLNTGELFF TGTGCCAGCAGTGACGGGACATTAAACACCGGGGAGCTGTTTTTT
TRBJ1-1 TRBV6-5 - - CASSHRGTEAFF TGTGCCAGCAGTCACAGAGGGACTGAAGCTTTCTTT
TRBJ2-2 TRBV7-6 - - CASSLSGGLGELFF TGTGCCAGCAGCTTAAGTGGGGGACTGGGGGAGCTGTTTTTT
TRBJ2-2 TRBV7-3 few - CASSLTGTGELFF TGTGCCAGCAGCTTGACAGGCACCGGGGAGCTGTTTTTT
TRBJ2-2 TRBV2 - TRBD1 CASMSRQGGVGELFF TGTGCCAGCATGTCCAGACAGGGGGGCGTCGGGGAGCTGTTTTTT
TRBJ1-2 TRBV5-1 - TRBD1 CASSLGTGFDYGYTF TGCGCCAGCAGCTTGGGGACAGGGTTTGACTATGGCTACACCTTC
TRBJ1-1 TRBV29-1 - TRBD1 CSVQGANEAFF TGCAGCGTGCAGGGGGCAAATGAAGCTTTCTTT
TRBJ1-5 TRBV19 - - CASSLPIQGQPQHF TGTGCCAGTAGTCTTCCGATTCAGGGTCAGCCCCAGCATTTT
TRBJ1-5 TRBV19 few - CASSIVPRQGQPQHF TGTGCCAGTAGTATAGTCCCCCGGCAGGGCCAGCCCCAGCATTTT
TRBJ1-5 TRBV6-5 few - CASSKQINSNQPQHF TGTGCCAGCAGTAAACAAATAAATAGCAATCAGCCCCAGCATTTT
TRBJ2-7 TRBV28 once TRBD1 CASSLSGTGHSYEQYF TGTGCCAGCAGCTTATCAGGGACAGGGCACTCCTACGAGCAGTACTTC
TRBJ2-5 TRBV3-1/TRBV3-2 - TRBD2 CASSPWTSGLTYQETQYF TGTGCCAGCAGCCCCTGGACTAGCGGGTTGACGTACCAAGAGACCCAGTACTTC
TRBJ2-5 TRBV5-4 - TRBD2 CASSLEGLAGPETQYF TGTGCCAGCAGCTTGGAAGGTCTAGCGGGGCCAGAGACCCAGTACTTC
TRBJ1-5 TRBV30 - - CAWRQFSNQPQHF TGTGCCTGGCGACAGTTTAGCAATCAGCCCCAGCATTTT
TRBJ2-3 TRBV5-1 - - CASSLAGFDTQYF TGCGCCAGCAGCTTGGCCGGTTTTGATACGCAGTATTTT
TRBJ1-1 TRBV30 - - CAWNRAQGAFF TGTGCCTGGAATCGAGCCCAGGGAGCTTTCTTT
TRBJ1-2 TRBV5-6 - TRBD1 CASSTGTGSGYGYTF TGTGCCAGCAGCACCGGGACAGGGTCGGGCTATGGCTACACCTTC
TRBJ2-1 TRBV18 - TRBD2 CASSGDKTGGRNEQFF TGTGCCAGCTCAGGAGATAAAACGGGGGGGAGAAATGAGCAGTTCTTC
TRBJ1-6 TRBV24-1 - - CATSEGGQRFYF TGTGCCACCAGTGAAGGCGGACAACGGTTCTACTTT
TRBJ2-4 TRBV15 once TRBD1 CATSRLQGQGGNIQYF TGTGCCACCAGCAGATTACAGGGACAGGGCGGAAACATTCAGTACTTC
TRBJ2-3 TRBV12-5 - - CASGLGASTDTQYF TGTGCTAGTGGTTTGGGGGCCAGCACAGATACGCAGTATTTT
TRBJ2-1 TRBV5-1 - - CASRGHSSYNEQFF TGCGCCAGCAGGGGACACAGCTCCTACAATGAGCAGTTCTTC
TRBJ2-5 TRBV7-6 - TRBD2 CASSFSGGGLETQYF TGTGCCAGCAGCTTTAGCGGGGGGGGGTTGGAGACCCAGTACTTC
TRBJ2-1 TRBV18 - TRBD2 CASSPPGDYTYNEQFF TGTGCCAGCTCACCACCGGGGGACTACACCTACAATGAGCAGTTCTTC
TRBJ1-2 TRBV6-5 - TRBD1 CASRRDGQGNYGYTF TGTGCCAGCAGGCGGGATGGACAGGGGAACTATGGCTACACCTTC
TRBJ1-4 TRBV30 - - CAWSAGSEKLFF TGTGCCTGGAGTGCAGGAAGCGAAAAACTGTTTTTT
TRBJ2-2 TRBV19 - - CASSPSGELFF TGTGCCAGTAGTCCGTCCGGGGAGCTGTTTTTT
TRBJ2-5 TRBV5-1 - - CASSLLQETQYF TGCGCCAGCAGCTTGCTTCAGGAGACCCAGTACTTC
TRBJ1-1 TRBV21-1 - - CASSRQGPEAFF TGTGCCAGCAGCAGACAGGGACCCGAAGCTTTCTTT
TRBJ1-1 TRBV3-1/TRBV3-2 - TRBD1 CASSHRQGRSTEAFF TGTGCCAGCAGCCACCGACAGGGAAGGAGTACTGAAGCTTTCTTT
TRBJ2-7 TRBV7-9 - - CASRYNYEQYF TGTGCCAGCAGATATAACTACGAGCAGTACTTC
TRBJ1-1 TRBV6-2/TRBV6-3 few - CASSSVAYTEAFF TGTGCCAGCAGTTCGGTCGCTTACACTGAAGCTTTCTTT
TRBJ1-1 TRBV5-8 - TRBD1 CASSLGDRMNTEAFF TGTGCCAGCAGCCTAGGGGACAGGATGAACACTGAAGCTTTCTTT
TRBJ2-7 TRBV28 - - CASSKDRFRYEQYF TGTGCCAGCAGTAAAGACAGGTTTCGGTACGAGCAGTACTTC
TRBJ1-2 TRBV2 - TRBD1 CASRGDRAGYGYTF TGTGCCAGCAGGGGAGACAGGGCGGGGTATGGCTACACCTTC
TRBJ1-5 TRBV5-1 - - CASSPVPDYSNQPQHF TGCGCCAGCAGCCCGGTGCCCGATTATAGCAATCAGCCCCAGCATTTT
TRBJ1-2 TRBV18 - - CASSPSRDYGYTF TGTGCCAGCTCACCGTCCAGGGATTATGGCTACACCTTC
TRBJ1-3 TRBV7-8 - - CASSHRWLGGNTIYF TGTGCCAGCAGCCACAGGTGGCTCGGTGGAAACACCATATATTTT
TRBJ1-1 TRBV5-1 - TRBD1 CASALATGGSTEAFF TGCGCCAGCGCTCTGGCGACAGGGGGATCCACTGAAGCTTTCTTT
TRBJ1-1 TRBV6-4 few TRBD1 CASSDGTGGRTEAFF TGTGCCAGCAGTGACGGGACAGGGGGGCGCACTGAAGCTTTCTTT
TRBJ2-5 TRBV12-2 - - CANRPGQPQETQYF TGTGCAAACCGCCCGGGACAGCCTCAAGAGACCCAGTACTTC
TRBJ2-5 TRBV18 - - CASSPPRRGGGETQYF TGTGCCAGCTCACCACCGCGCAGGGGCGGAGGAGAGACCCAGTACTTC
TRBJ2-1 TRBV24-1 - TRBD2 CATSDLVASGGDEQFF TGTGCCACCAGTGATTTGGTAGCTAGTGGGGGGGATGAGCAGTTCTTC
TRBJ2-1 TRBV7-2 - TRBD2 CASSPTGGPSYNEQFF TGTGCCAGCAGCCCTACGGGGGGGCCCTCCTACAATGAGCAGTTCTTC
TRBJ1-2 TRBV10-1 - - CASSAETGYGYTF TGCGCCAGCAGTGCAGAGACAGGCTATGGCTACACCTTC
TRBJ2-2 TRBV3-1/TRBV3-2 - - CASSQDRGPNTGELFF TGTGCCAGCAGCCAAGATCGGGGTCCGAACACCGGGGAGCTGTTTTTT